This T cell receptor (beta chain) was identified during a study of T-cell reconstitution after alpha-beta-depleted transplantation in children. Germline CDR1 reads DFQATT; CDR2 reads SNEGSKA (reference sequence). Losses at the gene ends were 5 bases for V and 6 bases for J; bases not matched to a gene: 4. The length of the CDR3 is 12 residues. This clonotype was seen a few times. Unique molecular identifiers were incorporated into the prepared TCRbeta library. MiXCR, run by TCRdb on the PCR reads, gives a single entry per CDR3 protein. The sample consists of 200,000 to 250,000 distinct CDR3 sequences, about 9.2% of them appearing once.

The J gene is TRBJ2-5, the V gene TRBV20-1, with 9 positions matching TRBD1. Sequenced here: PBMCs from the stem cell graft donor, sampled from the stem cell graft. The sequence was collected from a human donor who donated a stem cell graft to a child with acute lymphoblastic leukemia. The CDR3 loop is CSALTGGQTQYF. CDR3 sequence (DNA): TGCAGTGCTCTGACAGGGGGACAGACCCAGTACTTC.